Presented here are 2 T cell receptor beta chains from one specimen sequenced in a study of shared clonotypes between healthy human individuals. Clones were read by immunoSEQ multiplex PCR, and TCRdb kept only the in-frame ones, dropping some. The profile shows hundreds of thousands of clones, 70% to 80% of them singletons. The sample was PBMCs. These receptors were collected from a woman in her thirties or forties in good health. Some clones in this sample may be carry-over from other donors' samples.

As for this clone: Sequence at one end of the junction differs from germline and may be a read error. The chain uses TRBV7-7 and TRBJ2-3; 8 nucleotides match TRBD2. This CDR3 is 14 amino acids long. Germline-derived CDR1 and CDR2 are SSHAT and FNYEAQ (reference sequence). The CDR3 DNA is TGTGCTAGCAGCCTCGGACTAGCAGCAGATACGCAGTATTTT. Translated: CASSLGLAADTQYF.

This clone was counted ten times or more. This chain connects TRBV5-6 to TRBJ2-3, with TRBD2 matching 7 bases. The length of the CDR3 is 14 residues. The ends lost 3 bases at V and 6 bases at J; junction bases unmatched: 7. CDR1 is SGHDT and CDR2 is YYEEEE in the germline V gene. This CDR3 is CASSWAGVPDTQYF. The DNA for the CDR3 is TGTGCCAGCAGCTGGGCGGGAGTCCCGGATACGCAGTATTTT.